These T cell receptor beta chains were read from a single sample in a study of shared clonotypes between healthy human individuals. Data came from immunoSEQ multiplex PCR; TCRdb stores just in-frame clones and leaves some out. The profile shows 2,500,000 or so clones, just over 90% of them singletons. Sequencing was performed on naive CD4+ T cells sorted from blood. These receptors originate from a man between 18 and 29 years old in good health. The CDR3 runs from the conserved cysteine through the conserved F or W. The D gene is left open where the match is weak. Clone size is shown for a subset of rows, as once, few, many or a class of expanded clone.

. TRBJ1-5 TRBV6-1 15 TRBD1 CASSVDTGGGQPQHF TGTGCCAGCAGTGTCGATACAGGGGGCGGTCAGCCCCAGCATTTT
. TRBJ1-1 TRBV6-5 14 TRBD1 CASSPRQGNTEAFF TGTGCCAGCAGTCCAAGACAGGGAAACACTGAAGCTTTCTTT
. TRBJ1-5 TRBV19 14 . CASSRQVSNQPQHF TGTGCCAGTAGCAGACAGGTCTCCAATCAGCCCCAGCATTTT
once TRBJ2-7 TRBV7-2 17 TRBD2 CASSLGLPGLAGDEQYF TGTGCCAGCAGCTTAGGACTGCCGGGACTAGCGGGCGACGAGCAGTACTTC
few TRBJ1-5 TRBV28 14 TRBD1 CASSYRQGYQPQHF TGTGCCAGCAGCTACCGACAGGGGTATCAGCCCCAGCATTTT
. TRBJ2-7 TRBV6-1 12 . CASPGAAYEQYF TGTGCCAGCCCAGGGGCTGCCTACGAGCAGTACTTC
. TRBJ2-7 TRBV18 16 TRBD2 CASSPPTSGRRYEQYF TGTGCCAGCTCACCACCGACTAGCGGGAGACGGTACGAGCAGTACTTC
. TRBJ2-7 TRBV7-2 13 . CASSLELAYEQYF TGTGCCAGCAGCTTAGAACTAGCCTACGAGCAGTACTTC
. TRBJ2-2 TRBV5-4 14 TRBD2 CASSLVGGAGELFF TGTGCCAGCAGCTTGGTTGGGGGGGCCGGGGAGCTGTTTTTT
. TRBJ1-6 TRBV14 15 . CASSLTGTNNSPLHF TGTGCCAGCAGCCTCACCGGGACAAATAATTCACCCCTCCACTTT
. TRBJ1-5 TRBV28 17 TRBD1 CASSWPSAGGGNQPQHF TGTGCCAGCAGTTGGCCCTCGGCAGGGGGCGGCAATCAGCCCCAGCATTTT
. TRBJ2-7 TRBV15 14 TRBD2 CATSLTGLTYEQYF TGTGCCACCAGCCTCACGGGACTAACATACGAGCAGTACTTC
once TRBJ2-1 TRBV7-2 15 . CASSLAGGPFNEQFF TGTGCCAGCAGCTTAGCGGGGGGGCCTTTCAATGAGCAGTTCTTC
once TRBJ1-1 TRBV7-8 14 . CASSSQFMNTEAFF TGTGCCAGCAGCTCCCAGTTCATGAACACTGAAGCTTTCTTT
. TRBJ2-3 TRBV6-1 13 . CASSKQGPDTQYF TGTGCCAGCAGTAAACAGGGTCCAGATACGCAGTATTTT
once TRBJ1-2 TRBV5-3 15 . CARSHLDGGDYGYTF TGTGCCAGAAGCCACCTGGATGGAGGTGACTATGGCTACACCTTC
once TRBJ1-4 TRBV28 14 . CASSLVRDREKLFF TGTGCCAGCAGTTTGGTCAGGGATCGGGAAAAACTGTTTTTT
. TRBJ1-5 TRBV25-1 17 . CASSGDEKWTGNQPQHF TGTGCCAGCAGTGGCGATGAGAAGTGGACGGGAAATCAGCCCCAGCATTTT
few TRBJ1-6 TRBV10-3 14 . CAISDRGLNSPLHF TGTGCCATCAGTGACCGGGGATTGAATTCACCCCTCCACTTT
. TRBJ2-5 TRBV7-7 15 TRBD2 CASSPLTSAQETQYF TGTGCTAGCAGCCCACTGACTAGCGCCCAAGAGACCCAGTACTTC
. TRBJ2-5 TRBV28 13 TRBD1 CASGSGGQETQYF TGTGCCAGCGGATCAGGGGGCCAAGAGACCCAGTACTTC
. TRBJ2-2 TRBV10-3 15 TRBD1 CAISPGQGNTGELFF TGTGCCATCAGTCCCGGACAGGGGAACACCGGGGAGCTGTTTTTT
. TRBJ1-1 TRBV7-2 15 TRBD1 CASSPPGQGKTEAFF TGTGCCAGCAGCCCCCCAGGACAGGGGAAAACTGAAGCTTTCTTT
. TRBJ2-7 TRBV20-1 9 . CSAFYEQYF TGCAGTGCTTTTTACGAGCAGTACTTC
. TRBJ1-5 TRBV4-1 15 . CASSQVVVSNQPQHF TGCGCCAGCAGCCAAGTCGTGGTAAGCAATCAGCCCCAGCATTTT
. TRBJ1-2 TRBV5-4 13 TRBD1 CASSFRQGGGYTF TGTGCCAGCAGCTTCCGACAGGGTGGGGGCTACACCTTC
. TRBJ2-1 TRBV9 15 TRBD1 CASSAGQGTYNEQFF TGTGCCAGCAGCGCGGGACAGGGCACCTACAATGAGCAGTTCTTC
. TRBJ2-2 TRBV6-5 15 TRBD2 CASSRGEWYTGELFF TGTGCCAGCAGCCGGGGGGAGTGGTACACCGGGGAGCTGTTTTTT
. TRBJ1-2 TRBV30 13 . CACNGRGTGGYTF TGTGCCTGTAACGGTCGGGGCACGGGGGGCTACACCTTC
. TRBJ2-2 TRBV5-6 14 . CASSLVTSGGELFF TGTGCCAGCAGCTTGGTGACCTCCGGCGGGGAGCTGTTTTTT